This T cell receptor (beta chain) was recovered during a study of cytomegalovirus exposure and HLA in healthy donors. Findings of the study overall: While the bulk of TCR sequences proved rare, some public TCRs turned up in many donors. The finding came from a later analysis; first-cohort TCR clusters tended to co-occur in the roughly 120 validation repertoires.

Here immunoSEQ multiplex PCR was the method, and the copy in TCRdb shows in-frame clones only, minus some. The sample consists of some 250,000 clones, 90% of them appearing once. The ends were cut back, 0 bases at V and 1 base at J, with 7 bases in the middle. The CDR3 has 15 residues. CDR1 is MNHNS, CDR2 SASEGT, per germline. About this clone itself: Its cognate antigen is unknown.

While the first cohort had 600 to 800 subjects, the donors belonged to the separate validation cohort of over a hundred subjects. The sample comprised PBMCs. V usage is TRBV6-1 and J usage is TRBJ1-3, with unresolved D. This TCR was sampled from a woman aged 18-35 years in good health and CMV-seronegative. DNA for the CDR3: TGTGCCAGCAGTGAAGCCCCGAGATCTGGAAACACCATATATTTT. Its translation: CASSEAPRSGNTIYF.